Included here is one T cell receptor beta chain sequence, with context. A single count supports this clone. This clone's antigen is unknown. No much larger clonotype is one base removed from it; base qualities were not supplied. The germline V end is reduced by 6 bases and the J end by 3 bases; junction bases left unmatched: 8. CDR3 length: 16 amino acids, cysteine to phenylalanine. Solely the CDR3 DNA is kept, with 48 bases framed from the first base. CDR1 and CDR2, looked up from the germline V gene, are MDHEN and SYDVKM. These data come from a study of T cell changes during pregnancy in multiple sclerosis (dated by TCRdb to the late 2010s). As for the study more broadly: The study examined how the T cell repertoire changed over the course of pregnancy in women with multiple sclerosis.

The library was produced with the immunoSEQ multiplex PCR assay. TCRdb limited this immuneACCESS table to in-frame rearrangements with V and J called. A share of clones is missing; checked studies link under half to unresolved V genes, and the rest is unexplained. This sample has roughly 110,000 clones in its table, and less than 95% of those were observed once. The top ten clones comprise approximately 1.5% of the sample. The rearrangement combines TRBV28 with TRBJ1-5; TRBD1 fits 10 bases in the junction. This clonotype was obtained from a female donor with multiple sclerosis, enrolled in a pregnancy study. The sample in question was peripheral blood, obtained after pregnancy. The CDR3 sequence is CASRSDRGELNQPQHF. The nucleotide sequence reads TGTGCCAGCAGATCGGACAGGGGGGAACTCAATCAGCCCCAGCATTTT. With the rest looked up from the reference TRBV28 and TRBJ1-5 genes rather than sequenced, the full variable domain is DVKVTQSSRYLVKRTGEKVFLECVQDMDHENMFWYRQDPGLGLRLIYFSYDVKMKEKGDIPEGYSVSREKKERFSLILESASTNQTSMYLCASRSDRGELNQPQHFGDGTRLSIL.